This T cell receptor beta chain was identified during a study of T cells in Graves' hyperthyroidism and ophthalmopathy (dated by TCRdb to between 2019 and 2020). Regarding the research as a whole: Peripheral blood was sampled at the time of initial diagnosis, prior to any treatment. Thyroid tissue and blood T-cell repertoires from about six Graves' hyperthyroidism patients were also compared in the study. To identify TCR V-J signatures that set the groups apart, the researchers used a discovery cohort of about a hundred patients, made up of 43 with Graves' ophthalmopathy and 55 to 65 with stable Graves' hyperthyroidism. According to the paper, TCR Vbeta CDR3 sequencing was carried out on about 140 peripheral blood samples, which came from fewer than 50 ophthalmopathy, around 75 hyperthyroidism and roughly 17 progressor patients. Following sampling, methimazole starting at 30 mg daily was given to hyperthyroidism patients, and high-dose intravenous methylprednisolone was given to ophthalmopathy patients. The 90 or so discovery patients were randomly split 7:3 into training and test sets. Prospective prediction of ophthalmopathy was tested in an independent validation cohort consisting of 18 to 20 hyperthyroidism patients and 17 patients who later progressed to ophthalmopathy.

TCR beta CDR3 regions were amplified from RNA transcripts. The first round of RT-PCR for the TCR CDR3 was performed with the HTBI primer set and the Qiagen OneStep RT-PCR kit. Libraries were constructed in a second round of multiplex PCR, after which size selection and purification were carried out. The libraries were sequenced on an Illumina HiSeq2000 using paired-end 100 bp reads. The authors' analysis ran thus. SOAPnuke was used to process the raw data, removing reads that contained adapters or uncalled bases, had a mean Phred below 15, or lacked an exact match to the constant primer or identifier. High-quality paired reads were merged using COPE v1.2.5, and each unique nucleotide sequence was defined as a clonotype. MiTCR v1.1 was used to align the clonotypes against IMGT TRBV, TRBD and TRBJ reference segments. The analysis included only V-J combinations with a frequency above 0.0001, which together covered around 99% of the repertoires. The TCS score was defined as F50 (clonal expansion) divided by E x V (chaos), with BLOSUM62-based TCRdist calculated between CDR3 peptides within each V-J. Welch's t-statistics and random forest reduced just over 500 V-J features to fewer than 15, which were used in a naive Bayes classifier (R e1071). The raw public reads went through TCRdb reprocessing: fastp at Q25, MiXCR clone calling, in-frame beta chains kept. Under each unique CDR3 protein, matching rows form one entry showing the most common genes and DNA. None of the V and J calls come from the authors' own analysis; TCRdb made them. Here the sample has 600,000 to 850,000 distinct CDR3 sequences; approximately 18% occur a single time. The ten largest clones capture approximately 16% of the sample.

The CDR3 goes from the cysteine to the phenylalanine over 15 residues. Only the CDR3 region is kept as DNA, spanning 45 bases read in frame from base 1. CDR1 MNHEY and CDR2 SVGAGI are derived from the germline V gene. Germline trimming amounts to 2 bases on V and 3 bases on J, with 6 as the count of junction bases outside the gene matches. The hyperthyroidism patients were between 18 and 65 years old and newly diagnosed, with a disease duration of less than 2 months. The study excluded patients with uncontrolled infections, other autoimmune diseases, pregnancy or lactation. Clinical symptoms, serum thyroxine and TRAb, thyroid ultrasound, and orbital computed tomography formed the basis for the diagnoses. Blood from progressor patients was drawn when they were first diagnosed with hyperthyroidism, before any ophthalmopathy symptoms appeared. PBMCs were separated from about 10 ml of fresh peripheral blood using Ficoll-Paque density gradient centrifugation. Progressor patients were defined as those initially diagnosed with Graves' hyperthyroidism in whom ophthalmopathy developed during follow-up. Total RNA was extracted using Trizol reagent, and RNA quality was assessed on an Agilent 2100 Bioanalyzer.

In this sample, this clonotype turned up a few times. Its antigen remains unidentified. The sample holds no much larger clone one base away, and base qualities are not on file. Points the paper makes about the study in general: Most expanded thyroid clonotypes (frequency above 0.001) were also detected in blood, a finding suggesting that blood repertoires may reflect thyroid immune responses. In validation, progression to ophthalmopathy was predicted by the model with 70.59% sensitivity and 72.22% specificity, a median of approximately 6.5 months before onset. In cross-validation, a model built on a 13 V-J signature told ophthalmopathy apart from stable hyperthyroidism with less than 90% sensitivity and roughly 83% specificity, and in testing the same model reached 80%/75%. No statistical method was used to set the sample size in advance, and investigators knew the group allocation.

Sample: blood. The chain is made from TRBV6-5 and TRBJ1-1, with 7 middle bases fitting TRBD1. This sequence was found in a woman aged 45 to 65 with Graves' hyperthyroidism that later progressed to Graves' ophthalmopathy. The CDR3 protein: CASSYLGRGDTEAFF. The DNA sequence follows: TGTGCCAGCAGTTACCTCGGCAGGGGGGACACTGAAGCTTTCTTT.